One and the same sample provided the 31 T cell receptor beta chains below, sequenced in a study of T cells after posttransplantation cyclophosphamide. Using immunoSEQ multiplex PCR, the repertoire was profiled, and TCRdb retains in-frame clones only, with some absent. The table lists 4,000 to 4,500 clones, 83% of them singletons. A marrow graft followed busulfan-fludarabine conditioning, with cyclophosphamide on days +3 and +4. The sequenced sample was CD4+ T cells sorted from blood, obtained around 250 days after a stem cell transplant with posttransplant cyclophosphamide. The receptors were gathered from a young adult male patient who received an allogeneic stem cell transplant from a related donor, was CMV-positive, and had no GVHD. Some T cells here may be from the graft donor.

The chain has TRBV5-1 and TRBJ2-5; 7 bases align to TRBD1. The J segment lost 4 bases and the V segment lost 1 base, leaving 7 bases of the junction unmatched. Looked up from germline, CDR1 is SGHRS and CDR2 is YFSETQ. This CDR3 has 15 residues. Here the CDR3 DNA reads TGCGCCAGCAGCTTGCGACAGGGCGGTGGAGAGACCCAGTACTTC. Translating it yields CASSLRQGGGETQYF.

This chain links TRBV28 with TRBJ1-2; D is uncertain. V lost 5 bases and J lost 1, with 8 bases in between. Germline CDR1 is MDHEN and CDR2 is SYDVKM. This CDR3 spans 13 amino acids. CDR3 loop: CASSPAVNYGYTF. The CDR3 DNA is TGTGCCAGCAGTCCAGCGGTTAACTATGGCTACACCTTC.

The V gene is TRBV7-2, the J gene TRBJ2-7; 9 positions match TRBD1. V dropped 1 base and J dropped 0; count of bases not matched to a gene: 1. The V gene's germline CDR1 is SGHTA and CDR2 FQGNSA. The CDR3 totals 15 residues. The CDR3 protein is CASSLEGQGSYEQYF. For the CDR3, the DNA is TGTGCCAGCAGCTTAGAGGGACAGGGCTCCTACGAGCAGTACTTC.

This chain joins TRBV29-1 and TRBJ2-4, with 7 bases lining up with TRBD2. Germline V gene sequence: CDR1 SQVTM, CDR2 ANQGSEA. V lost 6 bases to trimming and J lost 5 bases; unmatched junction nucleotides: 10. The CDR3 loop spans 14 amino acids. CDR3 protein: CSVEKAGRENIQYF. CDR3 DNA: TGCAGCGTAGAGAAAGCGGGAAGGGAAAACATTCAGTACTTC. The variable domain in full, completed from reference TRBV29-1 and TRBJ2-4, reads SAVISQKPSRDICQRGTSLTIQCQVDSQVTMMFWYRQQPGQSLTLIATANQGSEATYESGFVIDKFPISRPNLTFSTLTVSNMSPEDSSIYLCSVEKAGRENIQYFGAGTRLSVL.

V is TRBV6-4 and J is TRBJ1-2; D gene uncertain. CDR3 size: 13 residues. Germline CDR1 is MRHNA and CDR2 is SNTAGT. Trimming removed 8 bases from V and 7 bases from J, with 17 bases in between. The CDR3 spells CASGPFLGGGYTF. In DNA, the CDR3 is TGTGCCAGCGGGCCGTTCCTAGGAGGTGGCTACACCTTC.

This clone was counted a few times. This rearrangement joins TRBV25-1 to TRBJ1-1, with no clear D. The CDR3 consists of 15 residues. V was cut by 5 bases and J by 1 base, with 14 bases left in between. The germline CDR1 and CDR2 sequences are MGHDK and SYGVNS. CDR3 in DNA: TGTGCCAGCAGTAAAGATGGGCAGGCGAACACTGAAGCTTTCTTT. This codes for CASSKDGQANTEAFF.

This clone was recorded only once. The chain links TRBV7-8 to TRBJ2-5; the D is unclear. This CDR3 region has 13 residues. The V gene's germline CDR1 is SGHVS and CDR2 FQNEAQ. Trimming pared 3 bases from V and 2 bases from J, leaving 7 bases between. The CDR3 sequence: CASSFTDQETQYF. The CDR3 nucleotides are TGTGCCAGCAGCTTCACAGATCAAGAGACCCAGTACTTC.

The chain employs TRBV11-2 and TRBJ1-1; D might be TRBD1 (5 bases). Germline loops: CDR1 SGHAT, CDR2 FQNNGV. CDR3 size: 16 residues. V was clipped by 1 base and J by 0 bases, with 12 bases between them. The chain's CDR3 is CASSLGQTVLNTEAFF. In DNA form, the CDR3 reads TGTGCCAGCAGCTTAGGACAGACTGTTTTGAACACTGAAGCTTTCTTT.

The chain joins TRBV4-2 to TRBJ2-3; 10 nucleotides match TRBD2. V was clipped by 0 bases and J by 5 bases; unmatched bases: 8. Germline CDR1 is LGHNA and CDR2 is YNFKEQ. The CDR3 is 17 amino acids. The CDR3 sequence is CASSQDAAGGHGDTQYF. CDR3 coding DNA: TGTGCCAGCAGCCAAGATGCAGCGGGGGGGCACGGAGATACGCAGTATTTT.

The J gene is TRBJ2-7, the V gene TRBV5-6; D perhaps matches TRBD2 (6 bases). The V gene lost 3 bases and the J gene lost 7 bases, with 11 bases spanning the gap. The CDR3 spans 12 residues. Germline-derived CDR1 and CDR2 are SGHDT and YYEEEE. CDR3 in amino acids: CASSWDFREQYF. CDR3 DNA sequence: TGTGCCAGCAGCTGGGACTTTCGAGAGCAGTACTTC.

The rearrangement uses TRBV28 and TRBJ1-1; 7 bases map to TRBD1. This CDR3 has 14 residues. Germline V gives CDR1 MDHEN, CDR2 SYDVKM. The ends lost 5 bases at V and 3 bases at J; junction bases unmatched: 6. CDR3 sequence (DNA): TGTGCCAGCAGTCCCTCCGACAGGGACACTGAAGCTTTCTTT. Translated, it gives CASSPSDRDTEAFF.

V is TRBV7-3 and J is TRBJ2-7; the match to TRBD2 covers 12 bases. Trimming removed 7 bases from V and 6 bases from J; junction bases left unmatched: 13. Germline V gene data show CDR1 as SGHTA and CDR2 as FQGTGA. This CDR3 has 16 amino acids. The CDR3 here is CASNPTSGRPRGEQYF. CDR3 sequence (DNA): TGTGCCAGCAACCCAACTAGCGGGAGGCCGCGGGGCGAGCAGTACTTC.

The V gene is TRBV15, the J gene TRBJ2-1; 9 nucleotides line up with TRBD1. Germline V lookup: CDR1 LNHNV, CDR2 YYDKDF (reference sequence). Germline trimming cut 4 bases from V and 4 bases from J; bases unmatched to any gene: 5. CDR3 size: 15 residues. In nucleotides, the CDR3 is TGTGCCACCAGCATTGACAGGGGGAAATACAATGAGCAGTTCTTC. This translates into CATSIDRGKYNEQFF.

The CDR3 protein is CATSDRGRIYGYTF. CDR3 in DNA: TGTGCCACCAGCGATAGGGGGCGGATCTATGGCTACACCTTC. The V call is TRBV15, the J call TRBJ1-2; TRBD1 matches at 7 bases. The CDR3 extends over 14 amino acids. The germline V gene encodes CDR1 LNHNV and CDR2 YYDKDF (reference sequence). V gave up 5 bases and J gave up 4 bases; unmatched junction bases: 7.

This chain's CDR3 is CASSQGGVSRGETQYF. Written as DNA, the CDR3 is TGCGCCAGCAGCCAAGGGGGAGTCTCCCGGGGGGAGACCCAGTACTTC. V gene TRBV4-3 combines with J gene TRBJ2-5; D may be TRBD2 (6 bases). Germline lookup yields CDR1 LGHNA and CDR2 YSLEER. Trimming shortened V by 1 base and J by 5 bases, and 17 bases separated the two germline ends. The CDR3 consists of 16 residues.

The chain employs TRBV10-3 and TRBJ2-1, with TRBD2 matching 8 bases. The CDR3 is made up of 15 amino acids. The V and J ends lost 6 bases and 7 bases, in that order; junction bases with no gene match: 11. Germline V gives CDR1 ENHRY, CDR2 SYGVKD. The CDR3 is CAIRASGSSINEQFF. Written as DNA, the CDR3 is TGTGCCATCAGAGCTAGCGGGTCCTCGATTAATGAGCAGTTCTTC.

V and J are TRBV10-1 and TRBJ2-3; perhaps TRBD1 as D (5 bases). Between the trimmed V and J ends, which lost 0 bases and 4 bases, there was a span of 8 bases. Germline CDR1 is WNHNN and CDR2 is SYGVQD (reference sequence). CDR3 length equals 14 residues. The CDR3 loop reads CASSESQGADTQYF. The CDR3 DNA reads TGCGCCAGCAGTGAGTCTCAAGGGGCAGATACGCAGTATTTT.

The CDR3 sequence: CASSDSKGQGYGYTF. In DNA form, the CDR3 reads TGTGCCAGCAGCGATAGCAAGGGACAGGGATACGGCTACACCTTC. The V gene is TRBV7-9, the J gene TRBJ1-2; 9 bases map to TRBD1. CDR1 SEHNR and CDR2 FQNEAQ come from the germline V gene (reference sequence). The CDR3 spans 15 residues. The junction had 12 bases not matched to a gene; V was cut back by 5 bases and J by 8 bases.

The chain recombines TRBV7-2 with TRBJ1-2; TRBD1 agrees at 9 bases. The V gene's germline CDR1 is SGHTA and CDR2 FQGNSA. The CDR3 has 13 residues. J gave up 6 bases and V 3 bases, and 2 bases lay outside the gene matches. The CDR3 bases are TGTGCCAGCAGCTTTCGACAGGGGGATGGCTACACCTTC. It encodes CASSFRQGDGYTF.

This sequence joins TRBV5-1 and TRBJ2-1, with 7 nucleotides matching TRBD1. J gave up 4 bases and V 4 bases, and 8 bases lay outside the gene matches. The CDR3 contains 15 residues. Per germline, CDR1 SGHRS and CDR2 YFSETQ. The CDR3 spells CASSLSGTVYNEQFF. In nucleotides, the CDR3 is TGCGCCAGCAGCCTCTCCGGGACAGTTTACAATGAGCAGTTCTTC.

The V and J genes are TRBV5-4 and TRBJ1-2, with no clear D. CDR1 is SGHNT, CDR2 YYREEE, per germline (reference sequence). V lost 0 bases and J 2 bases, leaving 5 bases between the germline ends. The CDR3 sequence is 13 residues long. The chain's CDR3 is CASSLDSNYGYTF. DNA for the CDR3: TGTGCCAGCAGCTTGGACAGCAACTATGGCTACACCTTC.

CDR3 residues: CASTRQGVFTETQYF. The DNA for the CDR3 is TGTGCCAGCACCCGACAGGGAGTCTTTACAGAGACCCAGTACTTC. The rearrangement uses TRBV7-8 and TRBJ2-5; 7 positions match TRBD1. The trim removed 7 bases at V and 4 bases at J, leaving 12 bases unmatched. CDR3 length: 15 amino acids. Germline V gene data show CDR1 as SGHVS and CDR2 as FQNEAQ.

The CDR3 DNA sequence: TGTGCCAGCAGCTTAGTTGCGGGATACGCAGAGACCCAGTACTTC. Its protein is CASSLVAGYAETQYF. The chain joins TRBV7-3 to TRBJ2-5; possible D gene TRBD2, 6 bases. The V gene lost 2 bases and the J gene lost 4 bases, with 14 bases spanning the gap. The germline V gene has CDR1 SGHTA and CDR2 FQGTGA. There are 15 residues in the CDR3.

This clone was counted a single time. This chain uses TRBV7-8 with TRBJ2-2; D is possibly TRBD1 (5 bases). CDR3 length: 12 amino acids. In germline, CDR1 is SGHVS, CDR2 FQNEAQ. The V end was cut by 5 bases, the J end by 7 bases, with 8 bases between. The CDR3 loop reads CASSHRGGELFF. The DNA for the CDR3 is TGTGCCAGCAGCCATAGGGGCGGGGAGCTGTTTTTT.

The chain couples TRBV18 to TRBJ1-2; no definite D call. Trimming cost V 2 bases and J 7 bases, with 14 bases left between them. The CDR3 loop spans 14 amino acids. In germline, CDR1 is KGHSH, CDR2 LQKENI. The CDR3: CASSPAEGTGGYTF. For the CDR3, the DNA is TGTGCCAGCTCACCAGCAGAGGGTACCGGTGGCTACACCTTC.

The CDR3, as DNA: TGTGCCAGCAGTGAAGGGACAGTTCTCTATGGCTACACCTTC. It translates to CASSEGTVLYGYTF. The chain couples TRBV6-1 to TRBJ1-2; possible D gene TRBD1, 6 bases. Germline lookup yields CDR1 MNHNS and CDR2 SASEGT. V was shortened by 1 base and J by 4 bases, with 10 bases between the two germline ends. This CDR3 has 14 residues.

The genes are TRBV16 and TRBJ1-5; TRBD1 aligns across 9 bases. V gave up 3 bases and J gave up 4 bases; unmatched junction bases: 4. In germline, CDR1 is KGHSY, CDR2 FQNENV. The CDR3 covers 15 residues. The chain's CDR3 is CASSQSGTGNQPQHF. In DNA form, the CDR3 reads TGTGCCAGCAGCCAGTCCGGGACAGGGAATCAGCCCCAGCATTTT. The full variable domain, with the rest looked up from reference TRBV16 and TRBJ1-5, is GEEVAQTPKHLVRGEGQKAKLYCAPIKGHSYVFWYQQVLKNEFKFLISFQNENVFDETGMPKERFSAKCLPNSPCSLEIQATKLEDSAVYFCASSQSGTGNQPQHFGDGTRLSIL.

The rearrangement joins TRBV7-3 to TRBJ1-6; possible D gene TRBD1, 6 bases. Germline CDR1 SGHTA, CDR2 FQGTGA. Trimming shortened V by 4 bases and J by 7 bases, and 11 bases separated the two germline ends. The CDR3 is 14 residues long. CDR3 amino acids: CASSSQGSNSPLHF. CDR3 nucleotides: TGTGCCAGCAGCTCTCAGGGGAGCAATTCACCCCTCCACTTT.

This chain connects TRBV9 to TRBJ2-3; 10 bases agree with TRBD2. Germline lookup yields CDR1 SGDLS and CDR2 YYNGEE. V lost 4 bases, J lost 3 bases, and 5 bases stayed unmatched. The CDR3 is 15 residues long. The chain's CDR3 is CASSKTSGTTDTQYF. The CDR3 bases are TGTGCCAGCAGCAAAACTAGCGGGACGACAGATACGCAGTATTTT.

This clone was detected only a few times. V is TRBV15 and J is TRBJ2-5; D perhaps matches TRBD1 (5 bases). The germline V and J ends were trimmed by 1 base and 5 bases, with 11 bases remaining between them. This CDR3 region has 14 residues. The germline V gene encodes CDR1 LNHNV and CDR2 YYDKDF (reference sequence). The CDR3 is CATSRAQALETQYF. CDR3 in DNA: TGTGCCACCAGCAGAGCACAGGCGCTGGAGACCCAGTACTTC.

The rearrangement uses TRBV5-1 and TRBJ1-3; 12 bases match TRBD1. The CDR3 loop spans 17 amino acids. V dropped 3 bases and J dropped 2; count of bases not matched to a gene: 6. Germline lookup yields CDR1 SGHRS and CDR2 YFSETQ. CDR3 bases: TGCGCCAGCAGCTGGGACAGGGGGCCCGATCCTGGAAACACCATATATTTT. Its translation: CASSWDRGPDPGNTIYF.